Below, one T cell receptor beta chain is given with its context. The target antigen is unknown. This specimen comes from a study of T cell responses to AZD1222 COVID-19 vaccine. Study results and limitations: Regions 160-218 and 743-854 held dominance among vaccine-associated CD4 TCRs, which spanned spike.

The data were produced by immunoSEQ multiplex PCR, yet TCRdb's version contains in-frame clones alone and is incomplete. The table shows more than 80,000 clones, with 90% occurring only once. CDR3 length: 15 amino acids. Trimming stripped 6 bases from V and 1 base from J, with 13 bases between. Germline V gives CDR1 MNHEY, CDR2 SVGAGI. Here the sequenced sample was peripheral blood, taken 28 days after the second AZD1222 dose. This clonotype was sampled from an adult who received the AZD1222 COVID-19 vaccine. This rearrangement joins TRBV6-5 to TRBJ2-4, with TRBD1 as a possible D gene (5 bases). CDR3 residues: CASSVEGAAKNIQYF. The CDR3 bases are TGTGCCAGCAGCGTCGAAGGGGCTGCCAAAAACATTCAGTACTTC.